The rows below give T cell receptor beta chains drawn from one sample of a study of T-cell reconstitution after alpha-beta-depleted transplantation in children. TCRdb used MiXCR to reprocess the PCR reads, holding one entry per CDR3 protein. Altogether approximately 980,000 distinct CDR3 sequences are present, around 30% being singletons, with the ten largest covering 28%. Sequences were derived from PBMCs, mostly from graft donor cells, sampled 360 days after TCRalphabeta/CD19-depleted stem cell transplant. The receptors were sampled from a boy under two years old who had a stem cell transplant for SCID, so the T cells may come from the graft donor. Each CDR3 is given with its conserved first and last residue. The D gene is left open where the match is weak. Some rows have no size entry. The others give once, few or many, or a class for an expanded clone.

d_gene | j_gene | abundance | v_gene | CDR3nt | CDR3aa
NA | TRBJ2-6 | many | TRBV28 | TGTGCCAGCAGCCAGGGTCGTTCTGGGGCCAACGTCCTGACTTTC | CASSQGRSGANVLTF
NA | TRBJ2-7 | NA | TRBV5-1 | TGCGCCAGCAGCGGCAGGGGTGAAGACTCCTACGAGCAGTACTTC | CASSGRGEDSYEQYF
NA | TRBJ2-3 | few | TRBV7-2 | TGTGCCAGCAGCTTACCCAAGCGGGGACATAGCACAGATACGCAGTATTTT | CASSLPKRGHSTDTQYF
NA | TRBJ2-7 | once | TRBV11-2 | TGTGCCAGCAGCGGGGGTCGAGCTAGCGCAGCGTACGAGCAGTACTTC | CASSGGRASAAYEQYF
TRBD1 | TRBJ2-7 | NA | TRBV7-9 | TGTGCCAGCAGCCAACAGGGGCTCTACGAGCAGTACTTC | CASSQQGLYEQYF
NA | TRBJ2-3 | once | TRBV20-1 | TGCAGTGCTAGAGATCGTGTTGGGGGAATAGATACGCAGTATTTT | CSARDRVGGIDTQYF
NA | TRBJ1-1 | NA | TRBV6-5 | TGTGCCAGCAGTTATCGACAGCTGAACACTGAAGCTTTCTTT | CASSYRQLNTEAFF
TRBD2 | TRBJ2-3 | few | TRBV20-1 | TGCAGTGCACGAGCGGGGTCTAGCACAGATACGCAGTATTTT | CSARAGSSTDTQYF
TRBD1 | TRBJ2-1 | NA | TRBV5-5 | TGTGCCAGCAGATATACACACCGGGACAGACCACACAATGAGCAGTTCTTC | CASRYTHRDRPHNEQFF
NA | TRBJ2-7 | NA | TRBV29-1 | TGCAGCGTTGCTAACAGCTACGAGCAGTACTTC | CSVANSYEQYF
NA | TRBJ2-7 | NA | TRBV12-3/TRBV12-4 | TGTGCCAGCAGTCCAGGGGGGGGGACGGTCTACGAGCAGTACTTC | CASSPGGGTVYEQYF
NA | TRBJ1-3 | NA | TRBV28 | TGTGCCAGCAGCTCCAGGGGAAGGGGAGGAAACACCATATATTTT | CASSSRGRGGNTIYF
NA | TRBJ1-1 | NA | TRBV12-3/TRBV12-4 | TGTGCCAGCAGTTTAGCGGGACATCAGAACACTGAAGCTTTCTTT | CASSLAGHQNTEAFF
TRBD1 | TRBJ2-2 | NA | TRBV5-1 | TGCGCCAGCAGCTTCAAGGGACAGGGTTCTGCCGGGGAGCTGTTTTTT | CASSFKGQGSAGELFF
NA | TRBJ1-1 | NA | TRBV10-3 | TGTGCCATCAGGGGGCGGGTCTCCACTGAAGCTTTCTTT | CAIRGRVSTEAFF
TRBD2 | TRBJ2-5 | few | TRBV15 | TGTGCCACCAGCAGAGATCCTAGCGGGGTTACACGAGAGACCCAGTACTTC | CATSRDPSGVTRETQYF
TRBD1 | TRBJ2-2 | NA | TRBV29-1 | TGCAGCGTTGGGACAGGGGGGGCCGGGGAGCTGTTTTTT | CSVGTGGAGELFF
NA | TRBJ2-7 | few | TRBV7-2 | TGTGCCAGCCGGCGGGTCCCCGGGGCCTACGAGCAGTACTTC | CASRRVPGAYEQYF
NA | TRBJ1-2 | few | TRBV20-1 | TGCAGTGCTGCACGGGGCCCCTATGGCTACACCTTC | CSAARGPYGYTF
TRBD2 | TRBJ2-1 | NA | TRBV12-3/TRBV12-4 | TGTGCCAGCAGTTTAGGGGGCCCCGGACTAGCGGGGGGCGATGAGCAGTTCTTC | CASSLGGPGLAGGDEQFF
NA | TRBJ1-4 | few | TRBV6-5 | TGTGCCAGCAGTTACACTCGACAGCCTAATGAAAAACTGTTTTTT | CASSYTRQPNEKLFF
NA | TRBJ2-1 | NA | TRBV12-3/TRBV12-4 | TGTGCCAGCAGTCCGGACTGGGACCCCTACAATGAGCAGTTCTTC | CASSPDWDPYNEQFF
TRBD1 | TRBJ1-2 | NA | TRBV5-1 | TGCGCCAGCAGCCTGACAGGGTCGGAAGGCTACACCTTC | CASSLTGSEGYTF
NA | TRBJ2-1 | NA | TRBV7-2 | TGTGCCAGCAGCCTTCAGTTTCCCCTCTACAATGAGCAGTTCTTC | CASSLQFPLYNEQFF
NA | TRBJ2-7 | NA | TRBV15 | TGTGCCACCAGCAGAGATAAGCGCCAGCACTACGAGCAGTACTTC | CATSRDKRQHYEQYF
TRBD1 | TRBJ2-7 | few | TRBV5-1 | TGCGCCAGCAGCCGGGGGGACAGGGAATTCTACGAGCAGTACTTC | CASSRGDREFYEQYF
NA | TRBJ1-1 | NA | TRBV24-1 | TGTGCCACCAGTGATGGGGGGAACACTGAAGCTTTCTTT | CATSDGGNTEAFF
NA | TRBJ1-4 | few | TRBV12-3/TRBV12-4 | TGTGCCAGCAGTTTGGGGGGGCCCGTTAATGAAAAACTGTTTTTT | CASSLGGPVNEKLFF
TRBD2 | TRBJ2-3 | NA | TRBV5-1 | TGCGCCAGCAGCCTTAGCGGGGGCAGCCTGGATACGCAGTATTTT | CASSLSGGSLDTQYF
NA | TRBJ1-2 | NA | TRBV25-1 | TGTGCCAGCAGTGTATCTGGGTGGGGCTACACCTTC | CASSVSGWGYTF
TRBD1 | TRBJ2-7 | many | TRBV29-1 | TGCAGCGTGGCCGGGACAGGCTACGAGCAGTACTTC | CSVAGTGYEQYF
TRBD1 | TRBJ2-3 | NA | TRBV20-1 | TGCAGTGCTAGATCTCAGGGGGTGCGAGCAGATACGCAGTATTTT | CSARSQGVRADTQYF
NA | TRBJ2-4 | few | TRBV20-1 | TGCAGTGCTGGGGGGCTGGGGAATTTAGCCAAAAACATTCAGTACTTC | CSAGGLGNLAKNIQYF
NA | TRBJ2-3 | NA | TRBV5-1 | TGCGCCAGCAGCCGTGGGAATTCTGGGTTGGCTACGCAGTATTTT | CASSRGNSGLATQYF
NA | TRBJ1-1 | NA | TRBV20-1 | TGCAGTGCTAGGGGGACCCCCCACACTGAAGCTTTCTTT | CSARGTPHTEAFF
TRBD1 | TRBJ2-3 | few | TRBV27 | TGTGCCAGCAGTTCGGGACAGGGTTTCGCAGATACGCAGTATTTT | CASSSGQGFADTQYF
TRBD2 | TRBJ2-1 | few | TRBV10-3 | TGTGCCATCAGTGTTTCCAGCGGGGGCTACTCCTACAATGAGCAGTTCTTC | CAISVSSGGYSYNEQFF
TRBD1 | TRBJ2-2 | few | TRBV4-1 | TGCGCCAGCAGCCAAGCTCCGGGACAGGTCCTCGGGGAGCTGTTTTTT | CASSQAPGQVLGELFF
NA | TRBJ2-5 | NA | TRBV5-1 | TGCGCCAGCAGCCCCCGTCGACGCAGCTATGACGAGACCCAGTACTTC | CASSPRRRSYDETQYF
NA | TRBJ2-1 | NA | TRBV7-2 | TGTGCCAGCAGTCCCGGCCCATCCTACAATGAGCAGTTCTTC | CASSPGPSYNEQFF
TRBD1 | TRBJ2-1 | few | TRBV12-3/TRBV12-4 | TGTGCCAGCAGTTCGTCAGGGGGTTCCAATGAGCAGTTCTTC | CASSSSGGSNEQFF
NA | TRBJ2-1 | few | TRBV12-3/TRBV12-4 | TGTGCCGTCGGGCGGAGGCCTTCCGCCAATGAGCAGTTCTTC | CAVGRRPSANEQFF
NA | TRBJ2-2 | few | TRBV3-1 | TGTGCCAGCAGCCGAAGAGGGGTACCGAACACCGGGGAGCTGTTTTTT | CASSRRGVPNTGELFF
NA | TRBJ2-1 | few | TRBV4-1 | TGCGCCAGCAGCCCATCCACTAACCCCAACAATGAGCAGTTCTTC | CASSPSTNPNNEQFF
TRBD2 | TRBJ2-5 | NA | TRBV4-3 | TGCGCCAGCAGCCAAGAAGCGGACGGACTAGCGGGGGCCCTTCGGGAGACCCAGTACTTC | CASSQEADGLAGALRETQYF
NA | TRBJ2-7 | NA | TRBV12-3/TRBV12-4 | TGTGCCAGCGGTATTGACAGGTGGCACTACGAGCAGTACTTC | CASGIDRWHYEQYF
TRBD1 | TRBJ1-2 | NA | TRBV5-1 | TGCGCCAGCAGCGGGACAGGGGTGCCTCTCTACACCTTC | CASSGTGVPLYTF
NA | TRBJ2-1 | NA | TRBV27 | TGTGCCAGCAGAGTTATGGACTTCCCGTCCTACAATGAGCAGTTCTTC | CASRVMDFPSYNEQFF
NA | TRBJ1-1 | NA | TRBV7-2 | TGTGCCAGCAGCTTAGACGCGCGGAGGAACACTGAAGCTTTCTTT | CASSLDARRNTEAFF
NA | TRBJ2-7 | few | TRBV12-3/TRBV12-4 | TGTGCCAGCAGTTCCTGGAGGGACAGAAGCGAGCAGTACTTC | CASSSWRDRSEQYF
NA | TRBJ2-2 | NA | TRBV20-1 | TGCAGTGCTAGAGATCAAGACAAGAACACCGGGGAGCTGTTTTTT | CSARDQDKNTGELFF
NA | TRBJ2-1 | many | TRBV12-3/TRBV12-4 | TGTGCCAGCAGTTCTCGGACCTACAATGAGCAGTTCTTC | CASSSRTYNEQFF
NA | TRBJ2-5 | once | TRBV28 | TGTGCCAGCAGTTTGGGCGGGGGCGCGCAGACCCAGTACTTC | CASSLGGGAQTQYF
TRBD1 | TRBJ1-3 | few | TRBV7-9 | TGTGCCAGCAGCTTAAAGGGACAGGGTGGAAACACCATATATTTT | CASSLKGQGGNTIYF
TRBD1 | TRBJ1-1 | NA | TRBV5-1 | TGCGCCAGCAGCCTTGACTCGACAGGGATTGAAGCTTTCTTT | CASSLDSTGIEAFF
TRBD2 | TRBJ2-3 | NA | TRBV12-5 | TGTGCTAGTGGTTTGGGCGGGGGGAGCACAGATACGCAGTATTTT | CASGLGGGSTDTQYF
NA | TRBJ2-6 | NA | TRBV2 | TGTGCCAGACATAAGCCTGGGGCCAACGTCCTGACTTTC | CARHKPGANVLTF
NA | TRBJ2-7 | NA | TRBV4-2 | TGTGCCAGCAGCGTCCGGGACGCAACCTACGAGCAGTACTTC | CASSVRDATYEQYF
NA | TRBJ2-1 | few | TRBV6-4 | TGTGCCAGCAGCCTAAACCTCGGAAAACCAAATGAGCAGTTCTTC | CASSLNLGKPNEQFF